This T cell receptor beta chain was captured by sequencing in a study of T-cell reconstitution after alpha-beta-depleted transplantation in children. The study's findings and limits: There were some patients whose high TCRbeta diversity at day 60 came from surviving recipient T cells and thymic progenitors. Several hundred expanded graft clones reportedly gave rise to the alpha-beta T cells present about two months after transplant. T-cell counts and diversity at one year following transplant were attributed mainly to newly produced T cells.

Germline loops: CDR1 MDHEN, CDR2 SYDVKM. The V end lost 9 bases, the J end lost 4 bases, and 23 bases lay between the germline ends. This CDR3 spans 16 amino acids. The authors prepared the TCRbeta library with unique molecular identifiers. From the PCR reads, TCRdb called clonotypes with MiXCR, one entry per CDR3 protein. The data contain 150,000 to 200,000 distinct CDR3 sequences, 6.3% of them singletons. This clonotype was picked up many times. Its specificity is not known. This chain uses TRBV28 with TRBJ2-3; D gene uncertain. The receptor comes from a girl under three years old with combined immunodeficiency, due to receive a stem cell transplant. This specimen was PBMCs, taken before TCRalphabeta/CD19-depleted stem cell transplant. The CDR3 is CASSPPSGTAPDTQYF. DNA for the CDR3: TGTGCCAGTAGCCCTCCTTCAGGAACTGCACCAGATACGCAGTATTTT.